Sequencing of this T cell receptor (beta chain) was carried out in a study of T cell repertoires in cytomegalovirus infection (dated by TCRdb to the late 2010s). Regarding the study in general: Donor HLA type was relevant to the analysis, as public TCR beta signatures indicated carriage of CMV infection together with the matching HLA type. Here is what the overall study found, with its caveats: The ex vivo response was dominated by HLA-C-restricted CMV-specific TCR beta clonotypes, which also provided the single most frequent clonotype in two of eight donors. Carriers of CMV infection plus the relevant HLA type were discriminated by the cumulative frequency of public TCR beta family members in the study cohort and in an independent 352-donor cohort.

This clonotype was seen ten or more times. Its antigen is unknown. No base quality information exists; no much larger clone differs at one position. Sequencing relied on an Illumina HiSeq 1500. The raw public reads went through TCRdb reprocessing: fastp at Q25, MiXCR clone calling, in-frame beta chains kept. When rows share a CDR3 protein, they turn into one entry using the most common DNA and genes. This sample comprises a few hundred thousand distinct CDR3 sequences, about 17% of them detected only once. Around 13% of the sample is taken by the ten largest. V ends up 1 base short and J 5 bases short, with an unmatched junction base count of 5. As encoded in the germline V gene (reference sequence), CDR1 is DFQATT while CDR2 is SNEGSKA. The CDR3 measures 14 amino acids from cysteine to phenylalanine. Just the 42-base CDR3 DNA is kept, in frame starting at base 1.

The TCR sequence derives from a human donor in good health (CMV status not recorded). Some clones in this sample may be carry-over from other donors' samples. Sequencing was carried out using PBMCs. Recombination connected TRBV20-1 to TRBJ2-7, and 10 bases in between align with TRBD2. The CDR3 region has the sequence CSARAGTSDHEQYF. The bases read TGCAGTGCTAGAGCCGGGACTAGCGATCACGAGCAGTACTTC.